These T cell receptor beta chains were read from a single sample in a study of regulatory T cells in long-lasting Graves disease. TCRdb used MiXCR to reprocess the multiplex PCR reads, holding one entry per CDR3 protein. The sample shows some 560,000 distinct CDR3 sequences, 15% to 20% of them seen only once. This same sample was also part of a study on T cells in Graves' hyperthyroidism and ophthalmopathy.

The starting material was peripheral blood mononuclear cells (PBMCs), obtained at new diagnosis, from a patient treated with antithyroid drugs. The receptors derive from a woman between 40 and 65 years old with Graves disease. Each CDR3 is given with its conserved first and last residue. The D gene is left open where the match is weak. Clone size, where shown, is once, few, many, or a class for clones that have expanded.

D: -
J: TRBJ1-2
size: many
V: TRBV27
CDR3: CASSLSASDGYTF
DNA: TGTGCCAGCAGTTTATCTGCCAGTGACGGCTACACCTTC

D: TRBD2
J: TRBJ2-1
size: few
V: TRBV30
CDR3: CAWSQGLAGVGEQFF
DNA: TGTGCCTGGAGTCAGGGGCTAGCGGGGGTAGGTGAGCAGTTCTTC

D: -
J: TRBJ2-5
size: few
V: TRBV10-3
CDR3: CAISWDFKETQYF
DNA: TGTGCCATCAGTTGGGACTTTAAAGAGACCCAGTACTTC

D: -
J: TRBJ2-2
size: -
V: TRBV24-1
CDR3: CATSVLHTGELFF
DNA: TGTGCCACCAGTGTCCTTCACACCGGGGAGCTGTTTTTT

D: -
J: TRBJ1-3
size: many
V: TRBV29-1
CDR3: CSVRYYTETSGNTIYF
DNA: TGCAGCGTTCGTTATTATACCGAAACCTCTGGAAACACCATATATTTT

D: TRBD1
J: TRBJ1-2
size: few
V: TRBV9
CDR3: CASSEGAPADGYTF
DNA: TGTGCCAGCAGCGAGGGGGCTCCCGCGGATGGCTACACCTTC

D: -
J: TRBJ1-2
size: -
V: TRBV5-6
CDR3: CASSSDTDGYTF
DNA: TGTGCCAGCAGCTCAGACACTGATGGCTACACCTTC

D: TRBD1
J: TRBJ1-6
size: many
V: TRBV20-1
CDR3: CSASSGTGNSPLHF
DNA: TGCAGTGCTAGTAGTGGGACAGGGAATTCACCCCTCCACTTT

D: -
J: TRBJ1-6
size: -
V: TRBV2
CDR3: CASTSGLNSPLHF
DNA: TGTGCCAGCACTTCCGGGTTAAATTCACCCCTCCACTTT

D: -
J: TRBJ1-5
size: -
V: TRBV2
CDR3: CASSDSQTVLLPQHF
DNA: TGTGCCAGCAGTGACAGTCAGACGGTTCTCTTGCCCCAGCATTTT

D: -
J: TRBJ1-5
size: many
V: TRBV12-3/TRBV12-4
CDR3: CASSQRGQGLNQPQHF
DNA: TGTGCCAGCAGCCAACGGGGGCAGGGGCTAAATCAGCCCCAGCATTTT

D: -
J: TRBJ2-3
size: -
V: TRBV20-1
CDR3: CSASAPGTRTYTDTQYF
DNA: TGCAGTGCTAGTGCCCCGGGTACCCGAACATACACAGATACGCAGTATTTT

D: TRBD1
J: TRBJ2-5
size: many
V: TRBV11-2
CDR3: CASSHWTGETQYF
DNA: TGTGCCAGCAGTCATTGGACAGGAGAGACCCAGTACTTC

D: -
J: TRBJ2-3
size: many
V: TRBV20-1
CDR3: CSPRGDTQYF
DNA: TGCAGTCCTAGAGGGGATACGCAGTATTTT

D: TRBD2
J: TRBJ2-7
size: -
V: TRBV6-1
CDR3: CASSDGGLVRNEQYF
DNA: TGTGCCAGCAGTGATGGGGGACTAGTGAGAAACGAGCAGTACTTC

D: -
J: TRBJ1-5
size: many
V: TRBV20-1
CDR3: CSARDRGGVSQPQHF
DNA: TGCAGTGCTAGAGATCGAGGAGGGGTAAGTCAGCCCCAGCATTTT

D: -
J: TRBJ2-5
size: few
V: TRBV6-2/TRBV6-3
CDR3: CASMGYLGETQYF
DNA: TGTGCCAGCATGGGCTATCTTGGGGAGACCCAGTACTTC

D: TRBD1
J: TRBJ1-2
size: many
V: TRBV11-2
CDR3: CASSFSGTGDGYTF
DNA: TGTGCCAGCAGCTTCTCCGGGACAGGGGATGGCTACACCTTC

D: -
J: TRBJ2-1
size: many
V: TRBV11-1
CDR3: CASNPAGADNEQFF
DNA: TGTGCCAGCAACCCAGCCGGGGCCGACAATGAGCAGTTCTTC

D: TRBD1
J: TRBJ1-5
size: many
V: TRBV28
CDR3: CASSPGGTGAAGSNQPQHF
DNA: TGTGCCAGCTCCCCGGGGGGGACAGGGGCCGCCGGCAGCAATCAGCCCCAGCATTTT

D: -
J: TRBJ1-5
size: -
V: TRBV6-1
CDR3: CASRTDSPSNQPQHF
DNA: TGTGCCAGCAGAACTGACAGTCCGAGCAATCAGCCCCAGCATTTT

D: -
J: TRBJ2-5
size: few
V: TRBV19
CDR3: CASSTKTQETQYF
DNA: TGTGCCAGTAGTACGAAGACCCAAGAGACCCAGTACTTC

D: -
J: TRBJ1-1
size: -
V: TRBV7-9
CDR3: CASSLETVGAFF
DNA: TGTGCCAGCAGCTTAGAGACAGTTGGAGCTTTCTTT

D: -
J: TRBJ1-1
size: many
V: TRBV27
CDR3: CASSLYYSTEAFF
DNA: TGTGCCAGCAGTTTATATTACAGCACTGAAGCTTTCTTT

D: -
J: TRBJ2-5
size: -
V: TRBV11-3
CDR3: CASSLRGTYNEQYF
DNA: TGTGCCAGCAGCTTACGGGGCACCTACAATGAGCAGTACTTC

D: TRBD1
J: TRBJ1-5
size: many
V: TRBV12-3/TRBV12-4
CDR3: CASSETGVGNSNQPQHF
DNA: TGTGCCAGCAGCGAGACAGGGGTGGGAAATAGCAATCAGCCCCAGCATTTT

D: -
J: TRBJ1-6
size: few
V: TRBV6-1
CDR3: CASRADPRDSPLHF
DNA: TGTGCCAGCAGGGCTGATCCAAGGGATTCACCCCTCCACTTT

D: -
J: TRBJ2-7
size: many
V: TRBV28
CDR3: CASSRGRPYEQYF
DNA: TGTGCCAGCTCTCGGGGGAGGCCCTACGAGCAGTACTTC

D: -
J: TRBJ1-4
size: -
V: TRBV12-3/TRBV12-4
CDR3: CASRTGATNEKLSF
DNA: TGTGCCAGCAGAACAGGAGCAACTAATGAAAAACTGTCTTTT

D: -
J: TRBJ2-1
size: few
V: TRBV15
CDR3: CATSPRLYNEQFF
DNA: TGTGCCACCAGCCCCCGGCTGTACAATGAGCAGTTCTTC

D: -
J: TRBJ1-1
size: many
V: TRBV2
CDR3: CASTGRAWDTEAFF
DNA: TGTGCCAGCACCGGAAGGGCCTGGGACACTGAAGCTTTCTTT

D: TRBD1
J: TRBJ1-4
size: few
V: TRBV11-2
CDR3: CASSLAGGIGKLFF
DNA: TGTGCCAGCAGCTTAGCAGGGGGTATAGGAAAACTGTTTTTT

D: TRBD1
J: TRBJ1-5
size: -
V: TRBV27
CDR3: CASSLSGPGTASNQPQHF
DNA: TGTGCCAGCAGTTTATCTGGTCCGGGGACAGCTAGCAATCAGCCCCAGCATTTT

D: -
J: TRBJ1-4
size: few
V: TRBV20-1
CDR3: CSAAAGGANEKLFF
DNA: TGCAGTGCCGCCGCGGGGGGGGCTAATGAAAAACTGTTTTTT

D: -
J: TRBJ1-2
size: many
V: TRBV12-3/TRBV12-4
CDR3: CASSPPLERPYGYTF
DNA: TGTGCCAGCAGCCCCCCCTTGGAGCGCCCCTATGGCTACACCTTC

D: -
J: TRBJ1-5
size: few
V: TRBV7-2
CDR3: CASSPTRASQPQHF
DNA: TGTGCCAGCAGCCCGACACGAGCATCTCAGCCCCAGCATTTT

D: TRBD2
J: TRBJ2-3
size: few
V: TRBV4-1
CDR3: CASSQGRASGDTDTQYF
DNA: TGCGCCAGCAGCCAAGGGAGGGCTAGCGGGGACACAGATACGCAGTATTTT

D: TRBD1
J: TRBJ1-1
size: -
V: TRBV12-3/TRBV12-4
CDR3: CASSFLGGRSEAFF
DNA: TGTGCCAGCAGTTTTCTAGGGGGCAGGTCTGAAGCTTTCTTT

D: TRBD2
J: TRBJ2-1
size: few
V: TRBV28
CDR3: CASSLLSGGNEQFF
DNA: TGTGCCAGCAGTTTACTTAGCGGGGGGAATGAGCAGTTCTTC

D: -
J: TRBJ1-2
size: many
V: TRBV20-1
CDR3: CSAPDRIYGYTF
DNA: TGCAGTGCACCTGACAGGATTTATGGCTACACCTTC

D: TRBD1
J: TRBJ1-1
size: -
V: TRBV12-3/TRBV12-4
CDR3: CASRDRDRGRRAEAFF
DNA: TGTGCCAGCAGGGATAGGGACAGGGGGCGCAGGGCTGAAGCTTTCTTT

D: -
J: TRBJ1-2
size: few
V: TRBV6-1
CDR3: CASSAPGAGDYGYTF
DNA: TGTGCCAGCAGCGCACCAGGCGCAGGCGACTATGGCTACACCTTC

D: -
J: TRBJ2-4
size: many
V: TRBV20-1
CDR3: CSDLRAAVVYIQYF
DNA: TGCAGTGACCTTAGGGCGGCCGTAGTTTACATTCAGTACTTC

D: -
J: TRBJ2-3
size: many
V: TRBV30
CDR3: CAWSGSAPSTDTQYF
DNA: TGTGCCTGGAGTGGCTCCGCGCCGAGCACAGATACGCAGTATTTT

D: TRBD1
J: TRBJ1-2
size: many
V: TRBV2
CDR3: CASTPGQGVGDYGYTF
DNA: TGTGCCAGCACACCGGGACAGGGGGTTGGGGACTATGGCTACACCTTC

D: -
J: TRBJ2-1
size: few
V: TRBV12-3/TRBV12-4
CDR3: CASTLRGPFNEQFF
DNA: TGTGCCAGCACTTTGAGGGGACCTTTCAATGAGCAGTTCTTC

D: -
J: TRBJ2-7
size: many
V: TRBV12-3/TRBV12-4
CDR3: CASSWGVGFSYEQYF
DNA: TGTGCCAGCAGTTGGGGGGTGGGGTTTTCCTACGAGCAGTACTTC

D: -
J: TRBJ1-1
size: -
V: TRBV12-3/TRBV12-4
CDR3: CASSLTQGTEAFF
DNA: TGTGCCAGCAGTTTAACACAGGGTACTGAAGCTTTCTTT

D: TRBD1
J: TRBJ2-5
size: many
V: TRBV12-3/TRBV12-4
CDR3: CASSLMGTGKETQYF
DNA: TGTGCCAGCAGTCTTATGGGGACAGGGAAAGAGACCCAGTACTTC

D: TRBD1
J: TRBJ2-1
size: -
V: TRBV6-2/TRBV6-3
CDR3: CASRSRDRDSAMYEQFF
DNA: TGTGCCAGCAGAAGCCGGGACAGGGACAGCGCCATGTATGAGCAGTTCTTC

D: TRBD1
J: TRBJ1-2
size: few
V: TRBV4-1
CDR3: CASSSRDRGPRGYTF
DNA: TGCGCCAGCAGCTCCCGGGACAGGGGCCCCAGGGGCTACACCTTC

D: TRBD2
J: TRBJ2-5
size: many
V: TRBV15
CDR3: CATSARTSGGETQYF
DNA: TGTGCCACCAGCGCCAGGACTAGCGGGGGTGAGACCCAGTACTTC

D: TRBD1
J: TRBJ2-5
size: many
V: TRBV11-2
CDR3: CASSLQAGGRETQYF
DNA: TGTGCCAGCAGCTTACAGGCAGGGGGCAGGGAGACCCAGTACTTC

D: -
J: TRBJ1-6
size: -
V: TRBV13
CDR3: CASRLDVSPLHF
DNA: TGTGCCAGCAGGCTGGATGTTTCACCCCTCCACTTT

D: TRBD1
J: TRBJ2-5
size: many
V: TRBV3-1
CDR3: CASRDRGLGEETQYF
DNA: TGTGCCAGCAGAGACAGGGGGCTCGGGGAAGAGACCCAGTACTTC

D: TRBD2
J: TRBJ2-5
size: many
V: TRBV30
CDR3: CAWSPGSGVGTQYF
DNA: TGTGCCTGGAGTCCCGGCAGCGGGGTTGGGACCCAGTACTTC

D: TRBD2
J: TRBJ2-4
size: -
V: TRBV28
CDR3: CASSFGGLITNIQYF
DNA: TGTGCCAGCAGCTTCGGGGGGTTAATTACAAACATTCAGTACTTC